This T cell receptor beta chain comes out of a study of shared clonotypes between healthy human individuals. Whole-study context: Researchers assigned three CD4 naive, three CD4 memory, two CD8 naive and one CD8 memory plate to each donor.

CDR1 LNHDA and CDR2 SQIVND come from the germline V gene (reference sequence). This CDR3 has 16 residues. The V end lost 0 bases, the J end lost 1 base, and 7 bases lay between the germline ends. Here immunoSEQ multiplex PCR was the method, and the copy in TCRdb shows in-frame clones only, minus some. Of some 2,500,000 clones detected, 85% to 95% appear once; the ten largest clones hold around 0.4%. On this clone: The sample has other DNA sequences that encode this CDR3 too.

The specimen was naive CD4+ T cells from PBMCs. As for subset: CD45RA+ positively selected. The receptor was isolated from a man in his late teens or twenties in good health. Some clones in this sample may be carry-over from other donors' samples. The V gene is TRBV19, the J gene TRBJ2-6; no reliable D call. As DNA, the CDR3 is TGTGCCAGTAGTATAGAGGGTCAGTCTGGGGCCAACGTCCTGACTTTC. This codes for CASSIEGQSGANVLTF.